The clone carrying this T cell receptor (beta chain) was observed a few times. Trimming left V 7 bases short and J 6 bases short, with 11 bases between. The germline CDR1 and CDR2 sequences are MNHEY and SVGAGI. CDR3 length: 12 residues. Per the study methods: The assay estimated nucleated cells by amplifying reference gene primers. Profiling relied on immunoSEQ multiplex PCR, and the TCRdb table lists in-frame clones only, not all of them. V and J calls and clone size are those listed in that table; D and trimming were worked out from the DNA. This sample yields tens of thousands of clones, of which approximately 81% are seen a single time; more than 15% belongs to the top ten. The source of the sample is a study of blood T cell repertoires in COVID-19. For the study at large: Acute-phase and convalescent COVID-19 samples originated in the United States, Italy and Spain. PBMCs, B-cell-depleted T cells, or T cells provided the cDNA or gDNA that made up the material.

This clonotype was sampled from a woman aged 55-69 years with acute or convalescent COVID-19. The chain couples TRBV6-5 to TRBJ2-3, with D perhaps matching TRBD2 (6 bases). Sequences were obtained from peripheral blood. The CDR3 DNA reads TGTGCCAGCAATTCGGCGGGGGATACGCAGTATTTT. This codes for CASNSAGDTQYF.